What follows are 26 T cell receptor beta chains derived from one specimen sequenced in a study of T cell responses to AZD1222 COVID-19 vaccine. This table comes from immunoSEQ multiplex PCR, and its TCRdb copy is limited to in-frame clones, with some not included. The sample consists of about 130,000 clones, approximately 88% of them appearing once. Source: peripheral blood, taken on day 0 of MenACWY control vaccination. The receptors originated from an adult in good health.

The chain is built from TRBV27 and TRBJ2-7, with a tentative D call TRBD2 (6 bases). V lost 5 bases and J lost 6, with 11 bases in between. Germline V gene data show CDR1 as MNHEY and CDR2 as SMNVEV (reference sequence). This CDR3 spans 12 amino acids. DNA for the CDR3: TGTGCCAGCAGTCCGGGGACTCTCGAGCAGTACTTC. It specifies CASSPGTLEQYF.

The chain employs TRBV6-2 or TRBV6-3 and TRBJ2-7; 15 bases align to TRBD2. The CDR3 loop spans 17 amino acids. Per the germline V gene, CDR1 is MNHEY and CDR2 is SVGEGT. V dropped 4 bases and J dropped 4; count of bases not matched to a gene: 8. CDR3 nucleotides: TGTGCCAGCAGTTCTGGACTAGCGGGAGGGAAAATTTACGAGCAGTACTTC. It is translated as CASSSGLAGGKIYEQYF.

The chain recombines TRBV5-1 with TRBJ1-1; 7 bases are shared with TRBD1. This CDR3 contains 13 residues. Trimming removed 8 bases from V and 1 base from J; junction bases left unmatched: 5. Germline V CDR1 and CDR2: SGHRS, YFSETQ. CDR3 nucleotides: TGCGCCAGTAGGGACAGACCGAACACTGAAGCTTTCTTT. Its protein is CASRDRPNTEAFF.

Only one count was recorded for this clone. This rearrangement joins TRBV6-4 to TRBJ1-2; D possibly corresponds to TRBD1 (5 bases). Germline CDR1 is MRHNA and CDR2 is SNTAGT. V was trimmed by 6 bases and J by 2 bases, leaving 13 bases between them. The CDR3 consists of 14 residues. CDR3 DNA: TGTGCCAGCAGCCCCGGGACGAGAAACTATGGCTACACCTTC. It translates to CASSPGTRNYGYTF.

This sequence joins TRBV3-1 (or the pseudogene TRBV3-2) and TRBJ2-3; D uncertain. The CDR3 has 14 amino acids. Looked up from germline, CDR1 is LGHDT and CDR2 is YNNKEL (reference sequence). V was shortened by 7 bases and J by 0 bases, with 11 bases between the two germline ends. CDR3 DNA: TGTGCCAGCAAGTTCCGCTCTAGCACAGATACGCAGTATTTT. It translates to CASKFRSSTDTQYF.

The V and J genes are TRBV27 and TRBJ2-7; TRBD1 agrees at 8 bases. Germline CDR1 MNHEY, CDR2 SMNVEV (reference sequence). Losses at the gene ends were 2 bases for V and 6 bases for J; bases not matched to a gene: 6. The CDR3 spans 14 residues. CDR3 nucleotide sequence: TGTGCCAGCAGTTTAAGTGCTACAGGGGGCGAGCAGTACTTC. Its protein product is CASSLSATGGEQYF.

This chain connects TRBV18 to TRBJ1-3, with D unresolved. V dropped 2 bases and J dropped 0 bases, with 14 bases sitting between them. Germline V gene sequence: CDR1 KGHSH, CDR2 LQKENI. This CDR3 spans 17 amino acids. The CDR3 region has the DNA TGTGCCAGCTCACCAGTAAGGACCTCGAGCTCTGGAAACACCATATATTTT. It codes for CASSPVRTSSSGNTIYF.

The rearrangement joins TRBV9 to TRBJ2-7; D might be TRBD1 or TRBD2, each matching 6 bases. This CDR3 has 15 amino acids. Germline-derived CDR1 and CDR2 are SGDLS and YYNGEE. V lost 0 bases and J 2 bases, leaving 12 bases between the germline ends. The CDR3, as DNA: TGTGCCAGCAGCGTAGCTTGGGGGGCTACCTACGAGCAGTACTTC. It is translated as CASSVAWGATYEQYF.

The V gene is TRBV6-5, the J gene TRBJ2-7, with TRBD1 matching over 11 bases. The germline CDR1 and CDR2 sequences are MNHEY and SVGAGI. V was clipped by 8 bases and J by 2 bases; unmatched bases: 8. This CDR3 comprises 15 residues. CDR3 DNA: TGTGCCAGCCAAAGGACAGGGGGCGATACCTACGAGCAGTACTTC. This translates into CASQRTGGDTYEQYF.

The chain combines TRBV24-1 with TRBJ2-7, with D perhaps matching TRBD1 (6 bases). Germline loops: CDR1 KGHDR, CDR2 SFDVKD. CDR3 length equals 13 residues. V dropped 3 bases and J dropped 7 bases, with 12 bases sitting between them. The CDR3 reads CATSDTQGREQYF. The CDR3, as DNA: TGTGCCACCAGTGATACACAGGGACGAGAGCAGTACTTC.

The CDR3 DNA sequence: TGTGCCAGCAGAACAGGGTACGACGAGCAGTACTTC. It codes for CASRTGYDEQYF. The chain employs TRBV12-3 or TRBV12-4 and TRBJ2-7; tentatively, D is TRBD1 (6 bases). V was cut by 6 bases and J by 5 bases, with 11 bases left in between. This CDR3 has 12 amino acids.

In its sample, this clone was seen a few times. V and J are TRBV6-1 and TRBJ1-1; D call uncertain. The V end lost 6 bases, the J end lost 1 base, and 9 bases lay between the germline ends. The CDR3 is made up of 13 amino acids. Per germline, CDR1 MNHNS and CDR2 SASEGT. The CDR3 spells CASSLYTNTEAFF. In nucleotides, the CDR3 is TGTGCCAGCAGCCTATACACGAACACTGAAGCTTTCTTT.

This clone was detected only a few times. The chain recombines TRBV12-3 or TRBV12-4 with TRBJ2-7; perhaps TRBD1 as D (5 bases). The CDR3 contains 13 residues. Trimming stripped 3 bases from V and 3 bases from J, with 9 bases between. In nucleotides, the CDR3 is TGTGCCAGCAGTTTGAGCAGGGACTACGAGCAGTACTTC. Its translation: CASSLSRDYEQYF.

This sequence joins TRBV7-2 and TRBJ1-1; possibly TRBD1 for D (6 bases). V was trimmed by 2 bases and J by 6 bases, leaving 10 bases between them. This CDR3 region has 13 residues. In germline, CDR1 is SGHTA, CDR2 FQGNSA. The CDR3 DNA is TGTGCCAGCAGCTTAAGGGCAGGGGCTGAAGCTTTCTTT. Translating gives CASSLRAGAEAFF.

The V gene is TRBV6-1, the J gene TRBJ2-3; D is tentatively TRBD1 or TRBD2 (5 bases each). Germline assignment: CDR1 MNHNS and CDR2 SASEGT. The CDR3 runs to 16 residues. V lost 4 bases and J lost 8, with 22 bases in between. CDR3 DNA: TGTGCCAGCAGTGGGGACCCAAACCCAGCCTACGGTACGCAGTATTTT. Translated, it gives CASSGDPNPAYGTQYF.

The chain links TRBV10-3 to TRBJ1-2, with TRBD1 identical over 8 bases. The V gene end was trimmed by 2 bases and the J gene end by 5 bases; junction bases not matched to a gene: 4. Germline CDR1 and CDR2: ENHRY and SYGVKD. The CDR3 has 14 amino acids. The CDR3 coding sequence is TGTGCCATCAGTGAGCCGGACAGGGATTATGGCTACACCTTC. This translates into CAISEPDRDYGYTF.

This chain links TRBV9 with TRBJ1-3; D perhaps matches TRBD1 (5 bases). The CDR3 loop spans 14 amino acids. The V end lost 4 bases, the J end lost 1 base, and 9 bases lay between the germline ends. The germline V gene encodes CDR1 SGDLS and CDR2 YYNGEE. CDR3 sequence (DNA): TGTGCCAGCAGCCCTGGGGGTTCTGGAAACACCATATATTTT. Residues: CASSPGGSGNTIYF.

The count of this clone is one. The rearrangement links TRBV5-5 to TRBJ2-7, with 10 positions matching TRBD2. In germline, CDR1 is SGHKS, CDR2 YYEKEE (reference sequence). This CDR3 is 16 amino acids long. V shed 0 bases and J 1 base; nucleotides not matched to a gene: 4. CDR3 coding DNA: TGTGCCAGCAGCTTGGCTAGCGGGAGTCGTTCCTACGAGCAGTACTTC. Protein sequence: CASSLASGSRSYEQYF.

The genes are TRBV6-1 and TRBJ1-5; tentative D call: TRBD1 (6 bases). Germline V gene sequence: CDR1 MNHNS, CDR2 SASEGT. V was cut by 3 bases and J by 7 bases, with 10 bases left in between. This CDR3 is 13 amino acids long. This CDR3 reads CASSEGARQPQHF. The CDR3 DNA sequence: TGTGCCAGCAGTGAGGGGGCTCGGCAGCCCCAGCATTTT.

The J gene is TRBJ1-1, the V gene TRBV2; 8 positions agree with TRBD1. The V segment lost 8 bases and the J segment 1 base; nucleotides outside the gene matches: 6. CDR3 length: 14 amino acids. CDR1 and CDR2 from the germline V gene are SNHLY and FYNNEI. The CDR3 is CASGRDRSNTEAFF. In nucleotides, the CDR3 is TGTGCCAGCGGCCGGGACAGGTCGAACACTGAAGCTTTCTTT.

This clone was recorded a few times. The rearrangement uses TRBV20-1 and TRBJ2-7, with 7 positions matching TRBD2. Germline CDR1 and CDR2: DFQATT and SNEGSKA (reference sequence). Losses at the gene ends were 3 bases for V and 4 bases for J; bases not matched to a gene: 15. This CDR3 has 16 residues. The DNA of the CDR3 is TGCAGTGCTAGTTCATTGGTCGCGGGAGTAATTTACGAGCAGTACTTC. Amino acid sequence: CSASSLVAGVIYEQYF.

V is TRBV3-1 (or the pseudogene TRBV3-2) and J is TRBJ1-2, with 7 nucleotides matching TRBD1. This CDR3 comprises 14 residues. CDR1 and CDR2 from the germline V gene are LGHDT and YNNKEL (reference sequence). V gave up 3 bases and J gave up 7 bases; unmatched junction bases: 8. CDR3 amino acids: CASSHEQGMGGYTF. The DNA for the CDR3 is TGTGCCAGCAGCCACGAACAGGGGATGGGTGGCTACACCTTC.

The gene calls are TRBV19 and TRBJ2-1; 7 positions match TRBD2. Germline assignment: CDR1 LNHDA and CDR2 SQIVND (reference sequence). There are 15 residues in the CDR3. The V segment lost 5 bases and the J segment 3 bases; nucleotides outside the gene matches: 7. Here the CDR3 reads CASSGRVKGYNEQFF. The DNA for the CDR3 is TGTGCCAGTAGTGGGAGGGTTAAAGGCTACAATGAGCAGTTCTTC.

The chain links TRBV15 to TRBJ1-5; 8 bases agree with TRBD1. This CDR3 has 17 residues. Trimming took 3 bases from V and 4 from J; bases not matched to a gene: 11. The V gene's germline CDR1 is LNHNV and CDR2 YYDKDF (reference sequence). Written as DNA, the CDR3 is TGTGCCACCAGCAGTAGACAGGGGTTACTTACAAATCAGCCCCAGCATTTT. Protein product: CATSSRQGLLTNQPQHF.

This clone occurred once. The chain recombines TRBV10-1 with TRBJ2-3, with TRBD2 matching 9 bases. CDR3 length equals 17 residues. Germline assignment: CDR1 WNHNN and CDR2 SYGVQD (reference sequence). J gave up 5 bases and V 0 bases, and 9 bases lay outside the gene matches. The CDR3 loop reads CASSESVSSGMGDTQYF. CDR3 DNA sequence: TGCGCCAGCAGTGAGTCCGTATCTAGCGGGATGGGAGATACGCAGTATTTT.

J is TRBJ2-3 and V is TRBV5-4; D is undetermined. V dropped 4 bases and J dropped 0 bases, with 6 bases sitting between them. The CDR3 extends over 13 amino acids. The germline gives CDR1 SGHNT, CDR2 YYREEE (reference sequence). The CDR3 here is CASSRSSTDTQYF. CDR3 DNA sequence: TGTGCCAGCAGCAGATCTAGCACAGATACGCAGTATTTT.